The sequence of this TCR beta chain was determined in a study of blood T cell repertoires in COVID-19. Assay: immunoSEQ multiplex PCR; the TCRdb copy retains only in-frame clones and omits some. The sample lists 150,000 to 200,000 clones, roughly 87% occurring once. V lost 6 bases and J lost 7; bases outside the gene matches: 9. This CDR3 region has 14 residues. Germline values: CDR1 MNHNY, CDR2 SVGAGI (reference sequence). The sequence derives from a woman aged 55-70 years who had recovered from COVID-19. The chain uses TRBV6-6 and TRBJ1-2; 9 bases line up with TRBD1. The material sequenced was peripheral blood. CDR3 amino acids: CASRHTGGEVGYTF. In DNA, the CDR3 is TGTGCCAGCAGACACACAGGGGGCGAGGTTGGCTACACCTTC.